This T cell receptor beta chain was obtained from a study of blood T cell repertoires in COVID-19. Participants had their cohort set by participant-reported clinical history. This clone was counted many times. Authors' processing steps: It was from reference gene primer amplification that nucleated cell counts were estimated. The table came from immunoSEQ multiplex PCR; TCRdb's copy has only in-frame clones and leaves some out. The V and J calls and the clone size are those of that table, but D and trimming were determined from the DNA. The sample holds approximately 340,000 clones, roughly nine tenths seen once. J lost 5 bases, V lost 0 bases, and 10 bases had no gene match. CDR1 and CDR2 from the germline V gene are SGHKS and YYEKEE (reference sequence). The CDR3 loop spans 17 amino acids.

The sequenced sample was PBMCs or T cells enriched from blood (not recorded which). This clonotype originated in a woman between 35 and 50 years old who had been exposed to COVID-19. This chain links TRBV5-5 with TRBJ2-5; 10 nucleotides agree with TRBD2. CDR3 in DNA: TGTGCCAGCAGCTTGGGCGCTAGCGGGGGTTCGAGGGAGACCCAGTACTTC. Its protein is CASSLGASGGSRETQYF.